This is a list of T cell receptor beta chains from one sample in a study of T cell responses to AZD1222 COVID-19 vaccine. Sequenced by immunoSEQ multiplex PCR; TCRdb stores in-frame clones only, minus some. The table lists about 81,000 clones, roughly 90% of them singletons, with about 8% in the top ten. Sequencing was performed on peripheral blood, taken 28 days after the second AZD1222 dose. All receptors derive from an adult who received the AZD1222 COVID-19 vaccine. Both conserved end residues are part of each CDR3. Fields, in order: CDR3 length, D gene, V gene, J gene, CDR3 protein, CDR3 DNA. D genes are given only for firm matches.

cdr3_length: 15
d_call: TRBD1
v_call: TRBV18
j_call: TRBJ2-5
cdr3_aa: CASSPNRGSQETQYF
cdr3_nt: TGTGCCAGCTCACCTAACAGGGGAAGTCAAGAGACCCAGTACTTC

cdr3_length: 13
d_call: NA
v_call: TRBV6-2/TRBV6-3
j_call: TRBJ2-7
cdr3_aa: CASSDGLPGEQYF
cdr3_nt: TGTGCCAGCAGTGACGGGCTACCGGGGGAGCAGTACTTC

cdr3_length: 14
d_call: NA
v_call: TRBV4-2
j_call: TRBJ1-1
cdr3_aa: CASSPGQSNTEAFF
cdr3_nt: TGTGCCAGCAGCCCGGGACAATCTAACACTGAAGCTTTCTTT

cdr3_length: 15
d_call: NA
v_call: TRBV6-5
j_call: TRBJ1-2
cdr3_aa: CASSDSVGYGYGYTF
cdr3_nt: TGTGCCAGCAGCGATTCCGTGGGGTACGGCTATGGCTACACCTTC

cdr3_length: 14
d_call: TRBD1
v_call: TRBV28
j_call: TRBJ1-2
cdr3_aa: CASSSTGGVSGYTF
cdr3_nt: TGTGCCAGCAGTTCAACAGGGGGTGTAAGTGGCTACACCTTC

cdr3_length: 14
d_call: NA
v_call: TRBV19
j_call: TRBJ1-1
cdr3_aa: CASNPRGRIPEAFF
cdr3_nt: TGTGCCAGTAACCCCAGGGGAAGGATCCCTGAAGCTTTCTTT

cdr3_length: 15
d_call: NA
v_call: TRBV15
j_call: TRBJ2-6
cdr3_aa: CATSRDLPGANVLTF
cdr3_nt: TGTGCCACCAGCAGGGACCTACCTGGGGCCAACGTCCTGACTTTC

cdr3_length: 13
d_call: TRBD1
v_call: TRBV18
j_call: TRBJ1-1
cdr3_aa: CASSPPDRGGAFF
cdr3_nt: TGTGCCAGCTCACCACCAGACAGGGGAGGAGCTTTCTTT

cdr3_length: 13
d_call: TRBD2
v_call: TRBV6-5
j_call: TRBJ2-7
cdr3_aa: CASTSGRVNEQYF
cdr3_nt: TGTGCCAGCACAAGCGGGAGGGTCAACGAGCAGTACTTC

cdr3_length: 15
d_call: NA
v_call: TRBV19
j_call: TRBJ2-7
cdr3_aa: CASSMPGWAAYEQYF
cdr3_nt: TGTGCCAGTAGTATGCCAGGATGGGCGGCCTACGAGCAGTACTTC